This T cell receptor (beta chain) was recovered during a study of shared clonotypes between healthy human individuals (dated by TCRdb to the early 2020s). About the investigation overall: A few men and two women, aged 18 to 49 years, made up the cohort. For each donor, CD4 naive and CD4 memory were each given three plates, CD8 naive was given two plates, and CD8 memory was given one plate. To estimate repertoire size and how much clonotype sharing occurs between individuals, the study deeply sequenced the blood TCR repertoires of about five healthy adults. To increase sequencing depth and limit assay-specific biases, different laboratories used diverse techniques to prepare libraries and sequence TCR repertoires. Between about 0.94 and 8.9 billion PBMCs per donor were obtained by leukapheresis. Paper-wide results and their limitations: When a few donors were compared, the shared fraction of clonotypes was roughly 5% for naive CD4, about 4% for naive CD8, 2.3% for memory CD4, and 0.3% to 0.5% for memory CD8. Naive subsets generally had larger estimated clonotype richness than memory subsets did. Rarefaction of sorted-subset datasets indicated incomplete sequencing despite the large sequencing depth. Only blood was sampled, and tissue TCR repertoires likely differ from those in blood. Pairwise subsampling led to the expectation that sequencing depth would affect the degree of clonotype sharing among donors. Compared with non-shared clonotypes, the clonotypes found in all four sorted-subset donors had higher generation probabilities. The small number of donors limited the genetic and exposure-history diversity represented.

V loses 2 bases at its end and J loses 4 bases; junction bases beyond the gene matches: 7. The CDR3 covers 15 residues, taking in both the cysteine and the phenylalanine. Just CDR3 DNA is preserved here, 45 bases in frame from base 1. The germline V gene sets CDR1 to SGHTA and CDR2 to FQGTGA. Using the deep immunoSEQ assay, multiplex PCR amplified TCR CDR3 regions from genomic DNA. For each cell subset, the extracted genomic DNA was distributed evenly across all wells of several immunoSEQ 96-well plates, and each plate served as one replicate. Each replicate PCR for sorted subsets received roughly 0.2 ug genomic DNA, equal to about 29,000 T cell genomes. The purified libraries were quantified using a Qubit 3.0 fluorometer, sized with a Bioanalyzer 2100, and then quantified again using the KAPA Library Quantification kit. Each immunoSEQ 96-well plate was sequenced on its own single-read 150-cycle Illumina NextSeq 550 flow cell. The authors processed their data as follows. Because the immunoSEQ output held only junctional sequences and lacked quality scores, the filtering could not match the filtering applied to full-length reads. To assign V/J genes and CDR3, sequences were annotated against IMGT germline references using PyIR, a Python wrapper for IgBLAST v1.9. Any read was removed if the V/J assignment was weak (E-value above 1e-6), the CDR3 was missing, or the read contained stop codons, out-of-frame junctions, or ambiguous translated residues. V3J clonotypes were defined as sequences sharing the same inferred V gene, J gene, and CDR3 amino acid sequence. Percentage overlap between repertoires was computed as shared unique clonotypes divided by the size of the smaller repertoire. Richness of each repertoire was evaluated using RTK rarefaction, the Chao1 estimator, and Recon v2.1 estimates of unobserved clonotypes. Generation probabilities were computed with OLGA for all TCRbeta clonotypes obtained by the gDNA method from a handful of donors. TCRdb obtained this table from immuneACCESS and retained in-frame rearrangements with V and J assigned. These tables miss some clones; where compared with another copy, unresolved V genes account for less than half of the shortfall, and the remainder is unexplained. For V, J and clone size, that table is used; D and trimming come from the DNA. The sample records 2,500,000 or so clones, just over 90% of which are singletons. The top ten constitute more than 0.12% of the sample.

Healthy HIV-negative adults with no recently reported acute infections or vaccinations were included as donors. Only Caucasian adults living in Nashville, Tennessee, USA were represented among the donors. CD4+ T cells were enriched by magnetic negative selection, after which naive cells were positively selected on CD45RA and the negative fraction was taken as the memory subset. Blood was collected by leukapheresis, and PBMCs were isolated by Ficoll-Histopaque density gradient centrifugation and then cryopreserved in liquid nitrogen vapor phase. Analytical flow cytometry was used to check the purity and quantity of every magnetically sorted T cell population. From each sorted fraction, genomic DNA was isolated and quantified by UV absorbance on a Nanodrop 2000c. A single count supports this clone. Its antigen remains undetermined. It has no much larger one-base neighbor in the sample; base qualities were not kept.

Sequenced input: naive CD4+ T cells sorted from blood. The sample's cell subset or site, from its label and the paper: CD45RA+ positively selected. The V and J genes are TRBV7-3 and TRBJ2-5, with TRBD2 identical over 7 junction bases. The source of this sequence is a man between 18 and 35 years old in good health. The DNA sequence follows: TGTGCCAGCAGCTTAGACGGGAGGTTGGGAGAGACCCAGTACTTC. This is translated as CASSLDGRLGETQYF. The CDR3, completed at both ends by the reference TRBV7-3 and TRBJ2-5 genes, gives the full variable domain GAGVSQTPSNKVTEKGKYVELRCDPISGHTALYWYRQSLGQGPEFLIYFQGTGAADDSGLPNDRFFAVRPEGSVSTLKIQRTERGDSAVYLCASSLDGRLGETQYFGPGTRLLVL.